The 27 T cell receptor beta chains below all came from one sample that was sequenced in a study of T cells expressing NK-cell markers. Reanalyzing the 5' RACE reads, TCRdb keeps one entry per CDR3 protein, without DNA. The sample table sets out 300,000 to 500,000 distinct CDR3 sequences. Material: blood T cells: a sorted CD56 or NKG2C T cell subset, CD4+ or CD8+ T cells, or bulk PBMC T cells (not recorded which). The receptors here all came from a woman in her forties or fifties in good health.

This sequence joins TRBV5-4 and TRBJ2-1. This CDR3 comprises 14 residues. Germline V gives CDR1 SGHNT, CDR2 YYREEE (reference sequence). This CDR3 is CASSPSPRANEQFF. Drawing the rest from reference TRBV5-4 and TRBJ2-1, the complete variable domain is ETGVTQSPTHLIKTRGQQVTLRCSSQSGHNTVSWYQQALGQGPQFIFQYYREEENGRGNFPPRFSGLQFPNYSSELNVNALELDDSALYLCASSPSPRANEQFFGPGTRLTVL.

This chain joins TRBV7-7 and TRBJ2-5; TCRdb selects TRBD1, and the lack of DNA leaves this call unchecked. Germline CDR1 reads SSHAT; CDR2 reads FNYEAQ (reference sequence). The CDR3 runs 13 residues. This chain's CDR3 is CASSWTGQETQYF.

The V call is TRBV5-1, the J call TRBJ2-4. The germline CDR1 and CDR2 sequences are SGHRS and YFSETQ. This CDR3 has 14 amino acids. CDR3 region: CASSLDGQNGIQYF.

The chain has TRBV5-1 and TRBJ2-1; TCRdb names TRBD1, which stays unverified in the absence of DNA. Germline CDR1 SGHRS, CDR2 YFSETQ. The CDR3 extends over 20 amino acids. CDR3 amino acids: CASSLATPGSSGRPYNEQFF.

CDR3 region: CASSKRGTEAFF. The rearrangement links TRBV19 to TRBJ1-1. CDR1 is LNHDA, CDR2 SQIVND, per germline (reference sequence). The CDR3 is 12 residues long.

This sequence joins TRBV29-1 and TRBJ2-2. This CDR3 comprises 11 residues. CDR1 and CDR2 (germline): SQVTM, ANQGSEA. The CDR3 loop is CSAAVTGELFF.

The chain uses TRBV11-2 and TRBJ2-5. Germline loops: CDR1 SGHAT, CDR2 FQNNGV. The CDR3 extends over 13 amino acids. CDR3 sequence: CASSLAFGETQYF.

The chain joins TRBV6-1 to TRBJ2-7; TCRdb proposes TRBD1, but this gene call is untestable without DNA. The CDR3 sequence is 14 residues long. Germline V gene sequence: CDR1 MNHNS, CDR2 SASEGT. Here the CDR3 reads CASKRDSSSYEQYF.

V gene TRBV19 combines with J gene TRBJ2-6; there is no DNA to check the TCRdb D call of TRBD1. Germline V gives CDR1 LNHDA, CDR2 SQIVND (reference sequence). The CDR3 sequence is 15 residues long. CDR3 in amino acids: CASSKRESGANVLTF.

V and J are TRBV28 and TRBJ2-7; no DNA is available, so the TRBD2 call from TCRdb remains unchecked. The CDR3 runs to 15 residues. Germline V CDR1 and CDR2: MDHEN, SYDVKM. The CDR3 here is CASRRAGGTTYEQYF.

The V and J genes are TRBV11-2 and TRBJ2-7; TCRdb designates TRBD2, a call that cannot be tested without DNA. Germline V gene data show CDR1 as SGHAT and CDR2 as FQNNGV. The CDR3 is made up of 16 amino acids. CDR3 protein: CASSGEAGDSSYEQYF.

The chain employs TRBV4-1 and TRBJ2-7; TCRdb selects TRBD2, and the lack of DNA leaves this call unchecked. The CDR3 has 17 amino acids. Germline V gene data show CDR1 as MGHRA and CDR2 as YSYEKL. This CDR3 reads CASSQGGGGRDSGEQYF.

This chain links TRBV7-9 with TRBJ2-7. Germline values: CDR1 SEHNR, CDR2 FQNEAQ (reference sequence). This CDR3 comprises 12 residues. The CDR3 loop is CASSFSLYEQYF.

The genes are TRBV6-5 and TRBJ2-3; the D call from TCRdb, TRBD2, cannot be confirmed without DNA. The CDR3 sequence is 16 residues long. CDR1 is MNHEY and CDR2 is SVGAGI in the germline V gene. The CDR3 reads CASSPGLAGGSDTQYF.

The chain is built from TRBV20-1 and TRBJ2-3; lacking DNA, the TRBD1 call made by TCRdb goes unchecked. The CDR3 spans 14 residues. Germline CDR1 and CDR2: DFQATT and SNEGSKA (reference sequence). CDR3 sequence reads: CSAGGTPPRNTQYF.

The chain uses TRBV11-3 and TRBJ2-5; TCRdb names TRBD1, which stays unverified in the absence of DNA. This CDR3 spans 13 amino acids. The germline V gene has CDR1 SGHNT and CDR2 YENEEA. This CDR3 is CASTKTGLETQYF.

This chain uses TRBV6-5 with TRBJ2-5; TCRdb designates TRBD1, a call that cannot be tested without DNA. From germline, CDR1 is MNHEY and CDR2 SVGAGI. This CDR3 region has 15 residues. CDR3 loop: CASSYSRTGRETQYF.

The chain combines TRBV5-1 with TRBJ2-7; there is no DNA to check the TCRdb D call of TRBD1. The germline gives CDR1 SGHRS, CDR2 YFSETQ. The CDR3 extends over 15 amino acids. The CDR3 loop reads CASSLGGVPVDEQYF.

The rearrangement joins TRBV5-1 to TRBJ2-5; the D call of TRBD2 rests on TCRdb alone, since no DNA is present to check it. Germline V gene sequence: CDR1 SGHRS, CDR2 YFSETQ. The CDR3 covers 16 residues. The CDR3 sequence is CASSFGLAGGGETQYF.

The chain joins TRBV27 to TRBJ1-1. The CDR3 length is 15 residues. Germline V CDR1 and CDR2: MNHEY, SMNVEV (reference sequence). The CDR3 protein is CASSFFAGMNTEAFF.

This chain joins TRBV6-6 and TRBJ1-2; without DNA, the TCRdb call of TRBD1 cannot be checked. This CDR3 has 17 residues. Germline CDR1 and CDR2: MNHNY and SVGAGI (reference sequence). CDR3 sequence reads: CASIKGTGWGYGYGYTF.

V gene TRBV27 combines with J gene TRBJ2-7; no DNA is available, so the TRBD2 call from TCRdb remains unchecked. CDR1 is MNHEY and CDR2 is SMNVEV in the germline V gene (reference sequence). The CDR3 is 12 residues long. Here the CDR3 reads CAAGLYRFEQYF.

J is TRBJ1-1 and V is TRBV18; with no DNA, the TCRdb D assignment of TRBD1 cannot be verified. CDR1 and CDR2 (germline): KGHSH, LQKENI. This CDR3 is built from 13 residues. This CDR3 reads CASVRDSPTEAFF.

This chain uses TRBV3-1 with TRBJ2-7. This CDR3 region has 14 residues. Germline V CDR1 and CDR2: LGHDT, YNNKEL (reference sequence). This CDR3 is CASSQVYGPYEQYF.

The chain's CDR3 is CASSLREVEVF. The chain couples TRBV27 to TRBJ2-1; TCRdb designates TRBD2, a call that cannot be tested without DNA. CDR1 is MNHEY and CDR2 is SMNVEV in the germline V gene (reference sequence). The length of the CDR3 is 11 residues.

The chain recombines TRBV4-2 with TRBJ1-1; without DNA, the TCRdb call of TRBD1 cannot be checked. The germline CDR1 and CDR2 sequences are LGHNA and YNFKEQ. The CDR3 extends over 15 amino acids. The CDR3 region is CASSQQTGLNTEAFF.

The rearrangement joins TRBV5-1 to TRBJ2-3; the TCRdb call, TRBD2, lacks DNA for checking. This CDR3 region has 19 residues. Germline assignment: CDR1 SGHRS and CDR2 YFSETQ. The CDR3: CASSSGLAGGRASTDTQYF.